This record looks at one T cell receptor beta chain sequence and its context. Trimming left V 0 bases short and J 4 bases short, with 12 bases between. CDR1 and CDR2 from the germline V gene are MGHRA and YSYEKL. This CDR3 is 15 amino acids long. Tregs were sorted as CD4+CD25+CD127-/low cells. Constant-region reverse primers amplified full-length variable regions, followed by semi-nested Nested Universal Primer A PCR. TCRdb re-called the 5' RACE reads through MiXCR, storing one row per CDR3 protein. The sample comprises about 4,900 distinct CDR3 sequences, under 85% of which are singletons, and around 4% rests with the top ten.

This clonotype was obtained from a female donor with breast cancer. The sequenced sample consisted of Tregs sorted from blood. The V call is TRBV4-1, the J call TRBJ1-2, with a weak D call TRBD1 (5 bases). The CDR3 sequence: CASSQELQGGYGYTF. DNA of the CDR3: TGCGCCAGCAGCCAAGAACTCCAGGGAGGCTATGGCTACACCTTC.